This TCR beta chain came from a study of molecular identifiers for immune sequencing clone quantification. TCRdb reprocessed the PCR reads via MiXCR and lists one record per CDR3 protein. The sample yields 85,000 to 100,000 distinct CDR3 sequences, less than 25% seen once. Germline CDR1 and CDR2: MDHEN and SYDVKM. Deletions cut 6 bases from V and 2 bases from J, with 9 bases between. The CDR3 has 13 residues. Naive CD8 libraries came from approximately 20,000 to 980,000 sorted cells with 10%, 30% or 50% RNA. The CD8+CD4-CCR7+CD45RA+ phenotype defined the sorted naive CD8 T cells. Study-level points and caveats: The sizes of highly expanded clones could be underestimated when identical TCR molecules share a barcode. Clones that had above 20 RNA copies took up over 99% of effector molecules but under 1% in naive cells.

This clonotype showed up many times. Antigen unknown. This chain connects TRBV28 to TRBJ2-3; the D is unclear. The sample taken for sequencing was naive CD8+ T cells from blood, with Jurkat cell RNA spiked in. The subset denotes: FACS-sorted CD8+CD4-CCR7+CD45RA+ naive T cells. The receptor's source is a human donor in good health. Some libraries in this study had Jurkat cell RNA spiked in. CDR3 amino acids: CASSLQTTDTQYF. The CDR3 coding sequence is TGTGCCAGCAGCCTCCAGACCACAGATACGCAGTATTTT.